This is a list of T cell receptor beta chains from one sample in a study of graft-versus-host responses after intestinal transplantation. Repertoires were generated with immunoSEQ multiplex PCR, while TCRdb's copy carries only in-frame clones and drops some. This table has approximately 15,000 clones, roughly 32% appearing once. The material was alloreactive CD8+ T cells from a mixed lymphocyte reaction culture, obtained before intestinal transplant. These receptors all come from a human patient who received an intestinal transplant. Both conserved end residues are part of each CDR3. The D gene is left open where the match is weak. Clone size is stated in some rows and not others, as once, few, many or a class when expanded.

d_call j_call clone_size v_call cdr3_nt cdr3_aa
. TRBJ1-2 . TRBV27 TGTGCCAGCAGTTCCCCACCATTAGGGGTGGGTGGCTATGGCTACACCTTC CASSSPPLGVGGYGYTF
. TRBJ1-1 few TRBV5-6 TGTGCCAGCAGCTTTCGAAAGGGCTTAAGTGCCACTGAAGCTTTCTTT CASSFRKGLSATEAFF
. TRBJ1-4 few TRBV7-6 TGTGCCAGCGCTCTCGGGGGGGCTTGGGCTTCTGCAACTAATGAAAAACTGTTTTTT CASALGGAWASATNEKLFF
TRBD1 TRBJ2-7 few TRBV7-9 TGTGCCAGCAGCGGGACAGGCCTCTCGTACGAGCAGTACTTC CASSGTGLSYEQYF
. TRBJ1-4 . TRBV4-1 TGCGCCAGCAGCAGCGGTTTTGAAAAACTGTTTTTT CASSSGFEKLFF
. TRBJ2-7 medium-sized TRBV6-1 TGTGCCAGCAACCTATTGAGGCAGGGTCAGTACGAGCAGTACTTC CASNLLRQGQYEQYF
TRBD1 TRBJ2-7 . TRBV4-1 TGCGCCAGCAGCCAGGATCCGACAGGGTTTAATTTCTACGAGCAGTACTTC CASSQDPTGFNFYEQYF
. TRBJ2-1 few TRBV18 TGTGCCAGCTCACCGCCGGGTCATGAGCAGTTCTTC CASSPPGHEQFF
. TRBJ1-1 few TRBV5-1 TGCGCCAGCAGCGAAGGGGGGAACACTGAAGCTTTCTTT CASSEGGNTEAFF
. TRBJ1-1 few TRBV6-5 TGTGCCAGCAGCTGGACGGGCCAGGGCGCTTTCTTT CASSWTGQGAFF
. TRBJ1-6 few TRBV7-9 TGTGCCAGCTCCCCCCGGGACCTCAACTATAATTCACCCCTCCACTTT CASSPRDLNYNSPLHF
. TRBJ2-1 . TRBV5-4 TGTGCCAGCAGCTTGGGACTGAACAATGAGCAGTTCTTC CASSLGLNNEQFF
. TRBJ2-5 . TRBV2 TGTGCCAGCAGTGAAGGGCGACGGGGAATCCAAGAGACCCAGTACTTC CASSEGRRGIQETQYF
TRBD2 TRBJ2-3 few TRBV9 TGTGCCAGCAGCCCAAAGCACGGACTAGCGGGGAGTTTGACAGATACGCAGTATTTT CASSPKHGLAGSLTDTQYF
. TRBJ2-1 . TRBV29-1 TGCAGCGTTGATGGCGTCTCCACTGAGGGTTCCTACAATGAGCAGTTCTTC CSVDGVSTEGSYNEQFF
. TRBJ1-1 . TRBV19 TGTGCCAGTCAAATCGGGGGGAACACTGAAGCTTTCTTT CASQIGGNTEAFF
TRBD1 TRBJ1-1 . TRBV6-5 TGTGCCAGCAGTTCAGACAGGGCGTGGAGGAACACTGAAGCTTTCTTT CASSSDRAWRNTEAFF
. TRBJ2-7 few TRBV10-3 TGTGCCATCAGACAGACAGAAACACTCTACGAGCAGTACTTC CAIRQTETLYEQYF
TRBD2 TRBJ2-3 . TRBV27 TGTGCCAGCAGTGTCGGCACTAGCGGGGGGGCGGTAGATACGCAGTATTTT CASSVGTSGGAVDTQYF
TRBD1 TRBJ1-4 . TRBV10-2 TGCGCCAGCAGCGCCTCCATGTTGAGGACAGGGGGTGAAAAACTGTTTTTT CASSASMLRTGGEKLFF
. TRBJ2-7 . TRBV27 TGTGCCAGCAGTTTTGGACGGAGCTACGAGCAGTACTTC CASSFGRSYEQYF
TRBD1 TRBJ2-7 few TRBV4-1 TGCGCCAGCAGCCAAGTGACAGGGGGCGGCGAGCAGTACTTC CASSQVTGGGEQYF
TRBD2 TRBJ2-1 once TRBV19 TGTGCCAGTAGTATCCACGGGGGGGGCCTAGTTAATGAGCAGTTCTTC CASSIHGGGLVNEQFF
. TRBJ2-1 few TRBV7-6 TGTGCCAGCAGCTTAGCGCTGGGGGCCTCCTACAATGAGCAGTTCTTC CASSLALGASYNEQFF
. TRBJ1-2 medium-sized TRBV6-5 TGTGCCAGCAGTTACGGAGGGACAAATCACTATGGCTACACCTTC CASSYGGTNHYGYTF
. TRBJ1-4 . TRBV14 TGTGCCAGCAGCCAAGTGTGGGGGACTGAAAAACTGTTTTTT CASSQVWGTEKLFF
. TRBJ1-1 . TRBV1 TGCACCAGCAGCCAAACGACAGGGACTGAAGCTTTCTTT CTSSQTTGTEAFF
TRBD1 TRBJ2-2 . TRBV4-2 TGTGCCAGCAGCCAAGAAGAGGAACAGGGGACGAGTTATCTCGGGGAGCTGTTTTTT CASSQEEEQGTSYLGELFF
. TRBJ1-2 few TRBV7-8 TGTGCCAGCAGCTTAAGTGGAGTGGCGGTTGACTATGGCTACACCTTC CASSLSGVAVDYGYTF
. TRBJ1-3 . TRBV21-1 TGTGCCAGCAGCACGTTAGTAGCTACAACACGACGAAACACCATATATTTT CASSTLVATTRRNTIYF
. TRBJ2-2 . TRBV7-7 TGTGCCAGCAGCTTTGGGCCAAACACCGGGGAGCTGTTTTTT CASSFGPNTGELFF
. TRBJ1-6 few TRBV19 TGTGCCAGTAGTTCCAAGGTGCCCTGGGGTTTTAACTCCTATAATTCACCCCTCCACTTT CASSSKVPWGFNSYNSPLHF
TRBD1 TRBJ1-1 . TRBV7-9 TGTGCCAGCAGCTTAGCGACCGGGACAGGGCTCCGAGCTTTCTTT CASSLATGTGLRAFF
. TRBJ2-5 . TRBV4-2 TGTGCCAGCAGCCAAGAAGGGTGGAGCCAAGAGACCCAGTACTTC CASSQEGWSQETQYF
TRBD2 TRBJ2-2 . TRBV7-2 TGTGCCAGCAGCGGAAGGCTAGCGGGTTTTAACACCGGGGAGCTGTTTTTT CASSGRLAGFNTGELFF
. TRBJ2-1 . TRBV27 TGTGCCAGCAGTTCACCCGCGCCGCCGCTAGGATACAATGAGCAGTTCTTC CASSSPAPPLGYNEQFF
TRBD2 TRBJ2-1 . TRBV4-1 TGCGCCAGCAGCCGATCCGGGACTAGCAGTGAGCAGTTCTTC CASSRSGTSSEQFF
TRBD1 TRBJ2-7 . TRBV5-1 TGCGCCAGCAGCTTGGGGACCGGACAGGATAACTCCTACGAGCAGTACTTC CASSLGTGQDNSYEQYF
. TRBJ2-7 . TRBV5-5 TGTGCCAGCAGCTTTACAGGGAGGGGATCCTACGAGCAGTACTTC CASSFTGRGSYEQYF
TRBD2 TRBJ2-7 . TRBV6-1 TGTGCCAGCAGTGAAGCGCGGTGGCGGGGGGGCTATTACGAGCAGTACTTC CASSEARWRGGYYEQYF
TRBD2 TRBJ2-5 . TRBV7-2 TGTGCCAGCAGCTTAGATTGGGGGACTAGCGGACAAGAGACCCAGTACTTC CASSLDWGTSGQETQYF
. TRBJ2-1 once TRBV19 TGTGCCAGTAGTATAGGGGTCAAACCGAGTGCATATGAGCAGTTCTTC CASSIGVKPSAYEQFF
. TRBJ2-7 . TRBV27 TGTGCCAGCAGTTTCACGTTGTTAGAATCCGAGCAGTACTTC CASSFTLLESEQYF